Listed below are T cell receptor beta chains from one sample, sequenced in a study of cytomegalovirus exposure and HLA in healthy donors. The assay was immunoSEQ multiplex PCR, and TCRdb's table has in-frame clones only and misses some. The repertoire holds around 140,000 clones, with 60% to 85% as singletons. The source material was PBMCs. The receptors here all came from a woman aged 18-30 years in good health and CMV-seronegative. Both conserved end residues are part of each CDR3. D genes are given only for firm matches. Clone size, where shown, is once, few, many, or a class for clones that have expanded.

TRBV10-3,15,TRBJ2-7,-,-,TGTGCCATCAGGGGGGGAGGAGGGATGCTCTACGAGCAGTACTTC,CAIRGGGGMLYEQYF
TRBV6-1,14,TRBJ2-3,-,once,TGTGCCAGCAGTGAAAGGGCAGGGACAGATACGCAGTATTTT,CASSERAGTDTQYF
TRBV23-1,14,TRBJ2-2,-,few,TGCGCCAGCAGTCAGAGGGTCAGGCTTGGGGAGCTGTTTTTT,CASSQRVRLGELFF
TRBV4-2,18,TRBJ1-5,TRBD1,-,TGTGCCAGCAGCCAGGGGGACAGGAACGAATATAGCAATCAGCCCCAGCATTTT,CASSQGDRNEYSNQPQHF
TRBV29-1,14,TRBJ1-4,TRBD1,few,TGCAGCGTGCCAACAACAGGGGAGGATGAAAAACTGTTTTTT,CSVPTTGEDEKLFF
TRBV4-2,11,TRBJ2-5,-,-,TGTGCCAGCAGCCCCCGGGAGACCCAGTACTTC,CASSPRETQYF
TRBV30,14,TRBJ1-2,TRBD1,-,TGTGCCTGGAGTAGGGAACAGGGGGCATTAGGCTACACCTTC,CAWSREQGALGYTF
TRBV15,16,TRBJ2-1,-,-,TGTGCCACCAGCGGCCTAGGGGGGGGCTCCTACAATGAGCAGTTCTTC,CATSGLGGGSYNEQFF
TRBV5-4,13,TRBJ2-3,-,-,TGTGCTATTGAGGAGATAGCGACAGATACGCAGTATTTT,CAIEEIATDTQYF
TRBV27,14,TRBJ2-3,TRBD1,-,TGTGCCAGTGCCGGGACAGGGAATCCAGATACGCAGTATTTT,CASAGTGNPDTQYF
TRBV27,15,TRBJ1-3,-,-,TGTGCCAGCAGTCGCACGGGGTACTCTGGAAACACCATATATTTT,CASSRTGYSGNTIYF
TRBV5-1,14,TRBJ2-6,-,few,TGCGCCAGCAGCGGGCCCTCTGGGGCCAACGTCCTGACTTTC,CASSGPSGANVLTF
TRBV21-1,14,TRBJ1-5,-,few,TGTGCCAGCAGCACCAGGGGGCTTAATCAGCCCCAGCATTTT,CASSTRGLNQPQHF
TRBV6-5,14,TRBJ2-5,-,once,TGTGCCAGCAGGACGGCCTGGGACTTAGAGACCCAGTACTTC,CASRTAWDLETQYF
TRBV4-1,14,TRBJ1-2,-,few,TGCGCCAGCAGCCAAGATCCACAGGACTATGGCTACACCTTC,CASSQDPQDYGYTF
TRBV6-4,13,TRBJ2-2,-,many,TGTGCCAGCAGTGACAGAGACACCGGGGAGCTGTTTTTT,CASSDRDTGELFF
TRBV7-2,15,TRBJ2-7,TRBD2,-,TGTGCCAGCAGCTTAGAGGGACTAGCGGAATACGAGCAGTACTTC,CASSLEGLAEYEQYF
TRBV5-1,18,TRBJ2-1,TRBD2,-,TGCGCCAGCAGCTCGGGACTAGCGGGAGACCCCCCATACAATGAGCAGTTCTTC,CASSSGLAGDPPYNEQFF
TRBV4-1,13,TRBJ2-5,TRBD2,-,TGCGCCAGCAGCCTCGGACTAGCAGAGACCCAGTACTTC,CASSLGLAETQYF
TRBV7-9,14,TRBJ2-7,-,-,TGTGCCAGCAGCTTAGCGACAGCTCCCAACGAGCAGTACTTC,CASSLATAPNEQYF
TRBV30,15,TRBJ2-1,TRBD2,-,TGTGCCTGGGGTTTCGGACTAGCGGATTACAATGAGCAGTTCTTC,CAWGFGLADYNEQFF
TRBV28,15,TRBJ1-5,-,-,TGTGCCAGCAGTTTATCGGGGGGGCGAGAACAGCCCCAGCATTTT,CASSLSGGREQPQHF
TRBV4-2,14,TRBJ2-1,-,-,TGTGCCAGCAGCCAAGGTGACGGGAGTAATGAGCAGTTCTTC,CASSQGDGSNEQFF
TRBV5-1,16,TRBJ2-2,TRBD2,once,TGCGCCAGCAGCTGGAGGACTAGCGGTTCCACCGGGGAGCTGTTTTTT,CASSWRTSGSTGELFF
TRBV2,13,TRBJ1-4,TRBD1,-,TGTGCCAGCTCAGGACAGGCCCCGGTGGGACTGTTTTTT,CASSGQAPVGLFF
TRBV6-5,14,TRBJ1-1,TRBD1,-,TGTGCCAGCAGTTTCGAGACAGGGGGGACTGAAGCTTTCTTT,CASSFETGGTEAFF
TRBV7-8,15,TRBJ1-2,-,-,TGTGCCAGCAGCTTCGGCAGGGGTAGGGACTATGGCTACACCTTC,CASSFGRGRDYGYTF
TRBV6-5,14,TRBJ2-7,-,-,TGTGCCAGCGGTCGACTGGCGGGTCGCTACGAGCAGTACTTC,CASGRLAGRYEQYF
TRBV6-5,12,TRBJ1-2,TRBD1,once,TGTGCCACCCGGACAGGGGGTTTTGGCTACACCTTC,CATRTGGFGYTF
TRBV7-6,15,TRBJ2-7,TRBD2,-,TGTGCCAGCAGCCTTGAAGTGACTAGCGTATACGAGCAGTACTTC,CASSLEVTSVYEQYF
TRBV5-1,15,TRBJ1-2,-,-,TGCGCCAGCAGCTTGGAACCAGGAACTAACTATGGCTACACCTTC,CASSLEPGTNYGYTF
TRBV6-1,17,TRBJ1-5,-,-,TGTGCCAGCAGTGACCGGGGTGAACTTTATAGCAATCAGCCCCAGCATTTT,CASSDRGELYSNQPQHF
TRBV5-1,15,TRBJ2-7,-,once,TGCGCCAGCAGCTTTCGGCTAGAGAATCGCTACGAGCAGTACTTC,CASSFRLENRYEQYF
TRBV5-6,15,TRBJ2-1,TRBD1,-,TGTGCCAGCAGCCGAGGACAGGTATTTTACAATGAGCAGTTCTTC,CASSRGQVFYNEQFF
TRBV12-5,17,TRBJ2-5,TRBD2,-,TGTGCTAGTGGTTTGGCATACAGGGTAAGCGGGAGTGAGACCCAGTACTTC,CASGLAYRVSGSETQYF
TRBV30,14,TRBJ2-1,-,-,TGTGCCTGGAATACAGGGAGTTCCTACAATGAGCAGTTCTTC,CAWNTGSSYNEQFF
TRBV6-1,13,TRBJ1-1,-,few,TGTGCCAGCAGTGATGGCACGAACACTGAAGCTTTCTTT,CASSDGTNTEAFF
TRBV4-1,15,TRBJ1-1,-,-,TGCGCCAGCAGCCGAAAACCAGGGATGAACACTGAAGCTTTCTTT,CASSRKPGMNTEAFF
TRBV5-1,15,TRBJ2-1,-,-,TGCGCCAGCGACGGAGGAGGGCGGATGGACAATGAGCAGTTCTTC,CASDGGGRMDNEQFF
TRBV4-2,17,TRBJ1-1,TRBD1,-,TGTGCCAGCAGCCATGGAACAACGACAGGGGGCGGGGGAGGAGCTTTCTTT,CASSHGTTTGGGGGAFF
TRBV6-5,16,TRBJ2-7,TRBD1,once,TGTGCCAGCAGTTACTCGGGCGGGACAGGGGGAAACGAGCAGTACTTC,CASSYSGGTGGNEQYF
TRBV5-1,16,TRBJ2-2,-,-,TGCGCCAGCAGCTCCGGGGACACGCGATACACCGGGGAGCTGTTTTTT,CASSSGDTRYTGELFF